Following are 18 T cell receptor beta chains from one sample sequenced in a study of Tregs in tolerant kidney transplant recipients (dated by TCRdb to between 2018 and 2021). Receptor amplification or capture employed the immunoSEQ multiplex PCR assay. TCRdb limited this immuneACCESS table to in-frame rearrangements with V and J called. A share of clones is missing; checked studies link under half to unresolved V genes, and the rest is unexplained. The sample includes 74,000 or so clones, with around nine tenths observed a single time. The ten largest clonotypes hold 1.6% of the sample. The transplants used related donors with nonmyeloablative bone marrow transplantation, and mixed chimerism in the human trials was transient. Material: CD4+ T cells from blood (PBMCs), obtained 24 months after the transplant. These receptor sequences come from a human patient who received a combined kidney and bone marrow transplant. Following a transplant, some T lymphocytes may have been derived from the graft donor.

The chain links TRBV7-2 to TRBJ2-1; possibly TRBD1 for D (5 bases). Trimming took off 4 bases at V and 5 bases at J, with 18 bases between the two ends. This CDR3 region has 16 residues. Per germline, CDR1 SGHTA and CDR2 FQGNSA. The CDR3 spells CASSSSRRDSHNEQFF. As DNA, the CDR3 is TGTGCCAGCAGCTCTAGTCGACGAGACAGCCACAATGAGCAGTTCTTC.

The chain uses TRBV2 and TRBJ2-7; D unresolved. CDR1 is SNHLY, CDR2 FYNNEI, per germline. Between the trimmed V and J ends, which lost 7 bases and 3 bases, there was a span of 10 bases. The CDR3 spans 12 residues. The CDR3 here is CASKMVVYEQYF. The DNA of the CDR3 is TGTGCCAGCAAGATGGTAGTCTACGAGCAGTACTTC.

J is TRBJ1-2 and V is TRBV4-2; 11 bases agree with TRBD1. Per the germline V gene, CDR1 is LGHNA and CDR2 is YNFKEQ. The CDR3 totals 16 residues. V lost 4 bases and J lost 3; bases outside the gene matches: 7. As DNA, the CDR3 is TGTGCCAGCAGCCCCGGGACAGGGGGGCCTTACTATGGCTACACCTTC. Translated, it gives CASSPGTGGPYYGYTF.

This chain joins TRBV6-5 and TRBJ2-3; D might be TRBD2 (6 bases). Germline CDR1 is MNHEY and CDR2 is SVGAGI. V gave up 8 bases and J gave up 5 bases, with 8 bases separating them. The CDR3 runs to 11 residues. CDR3 amino acids: CASGRIDTQYF. DNA of the CDR3: TGTGCCAGCGGGAGGATAGATACGCAGTATTTT.

This sequence joins TRBV18 and TRBJ2-3, with D tentatively TRBD1 (6 bases). The length of the CDR3 is 16 residues. CDR1 and CDR2 (germline): KGHSH, LQKENI. Trimming left V 1 base short and J 2 bases short, with 13 bases between. This chain's CDR3 is CASSPLSGANTDTQYF. CDR3 nucleotide sequence: TGTGCCAGCTCACCACTTTCAGGGGCCAACACAGATACGCAGTATTTT.

The chain recombines TRBV6-6 with TRBJ2-5; TRBD2 agrees at 7 bases. TRBJ2-7 explains the end of the DNA better; the J call may be wrong. Germline V gene data show CDR1 as MNHNY and CDR2 as SVGAGI (reference sequence). The CDR3 consists of 14 residues. CDR3: CASTWGGDSGEQYF. CDR3 nucleotide sequence: TGTGCCAGCACTTGGGGGGGGGACTCGGGCGAGCAGTACTTC.

The chain recombines TRBV7-3 with TRBJ2-1; D is perhaps TRBD2 (5 bases). The CDR3 totals 18 residues. The V end lost 0 bases, the J end lost 4 bases, and 19 bases lay between the germline ends. Germline V CDR1 and CDR2: SGHTA, FQGTGA. The CDR3 loop reads CASSLTLGRFEDYNEQFF. The CDR3 DNA sequence: TGTGCCAGCAGCTTAACTTTGGGGAGATTTGAGGATTACAATGAGCAGTTCTTC. The variable domain in full, completed from reference TRBV7-3 and TRBJ2-1, reads GAGVSQTPSNKVTEKGKYVELRCDPISGHTALYWYRQSLGQGPEFLIYFQGTGAADDSGLPNDRFFAVRPEGSVSTLKIQRTERGDSAVYLCASSLTLGRFEDYNEQFFGPGTRLTVL.

The CDR3: CASSLDSPRETQYF. The DNA for the CDR3 is TGTGCCAGCAGCTTGGACTCCCCCCGAGAGACCCAGTACTTC. The chain carries TRBV5-4 and TRBJ2-5, with no clear D. Germline V lookup: CDR1 SGHNT, CDR2 YYREEE (reference sequence). This CDR3 contains 14 residues. The V and J ends lost 0 bases and 4 bases respectively, with 10 bases between them.

The chain is built from TRBV20-1 and TRBJ2-7; a weak D match, TRBD1 (5 bases). Per germline, CDR1 DFQATT and CDR2 SNEGSKA (reference sequence). V lost 3 bases and J 4 bases, leaving 7 bases between the germline ends. CDR3 length equals 11 residues. The CDR3 DNA sequence: TGCAGTGCTAGCTCAGGGTACGAGCAGTACTTC. This translates into CSASSGYEQYF.

CDR3 DNA: TGTGCCAGCAGCCCTACCGGGTCCTCCTCCTACGAGCAGTACTTC. This sequence encodes CASSPTGSSSYEQYF. The gene calls are TRBV11-3 and TRBJ2-7; D gene uncertain. Trimming removed 5 bases at V and 0 bases at J, with 14 bases between. Germline V lookup: CDR1 SGHNT, CDR2 YENEEA. The CDR3 totals 15 residues. The full variable domain, with the rest looked up from reference TRBV11-3 and TRBJ2-7, is EAGVVQSPRYKIIEKKQPVAFWCNPISGHNTLYWYLQNLGQGPELLIRYENEEAVDDSQLPKDRFSAERLKGVDSTLKIQPAELGDSAVYLCASSPTGSSSYEQYFGPGTRLTVT.

The V gene is TRBV7-9, the J gene TRBJ2-4; maybe TRBD1 (5 bases). The CDR3 length is 15 residues. V lost 5 bases, J lost 7 bases, and 18 bases lay in between. Germline CDR1 reads SEHNR; CDR2 reads FQNEAQ (reference sequence). The CDR3 nucleotides are TGTGCCAGCAGCGAGACATCTGGGGCTAGTAACATTCAGTACTTC. This codes for CASSETSGASNIQYF.

The genes are TRBV11-2 and TRBJ2-2, with 7 positions matching TRBD1. CDR3 length: 15 amino acids. Germline CDR1 and CDR2: SGHAT and FQNNGV. The trim removed 1 base at V and 4 bases at J, leaving 3 bases unmatched. CDR3 nucleotides: TGTGCCAGCAGCTTAGGGACAGGAGTCACCGGGGAGCTGTTTTTT. This gives the protein CASSLGTGVTGELFF.

This chain joins TRBV7-2 and TRBJ1-4; no definite D call. The CDR3 runs 15 residues. Trimming removed 5 bases from V and 1 base from J, with 11 bases in between. Germline CDR1 SGHTA, CDR2 FQGNSA. The CDR3 DNA is TGTGCCAGCAGCCCCAGGTCCGGAACTAATGAAAAACTGTTTTTT. Translating gives CASSPRSGTNEKLFF.

The chain employs TRBV30 and TRBJ2-7; 12 bases line up with TRBD2. The trim removed 4 bases at V and 6 bases at J, leaving 1 base unmatched. Looked up from germline, CDR1 is GTSNPN and CDR2 is SVGIG (reference sequence). The CDR3 has 12 amino acids. CDR3 in amino acids: CAWTSGRGEQYF. The CDR3 bases are TGTGCCTGGACTAGCGGGAGGGGCGAGCAGTACTTC.

This sequence joins TRBV20-1 and TRBJ2-7; unclear D gene. V lost 5 bases and J 3 bases, leaving 8 bases between the germline ends. Germline CDR1 and CDR2: DFQATT and SNEGSKA (reference sequence). The CDR3 totals 11 residues. CDR3: CSAPTYYEQYF. In DNA form, the CDR3 reads TGCAGTGCTCCAACTTACTACGAGCAGTACTTC.

J is TRBJ2-3 and V is TRBV7-8; no definite D call. The V end lost 3 bases, the J end lost 1 base, and 2 bases lay between the germline ends. The CDR3 totals 12 residues. Per germline, CDR1 SGHVS and CDR2 FQNEAQ. The DNA for the CDR3 is TGTGCCAGCAGCTTCGGCACAGATACGCAGTATTTT. Its translation: CASSFGTDTQYF.

V and J are TRBV30 and TRBJ1-1; D possibly corresponds to TRBD1 (5 bases). CDR1 is GTSNPN and CDR2 is SVGIG in the germline V gene (reference sequence). This CDR3 is built from 14 residues. V lost 4 bases and J 0 bases, leaving 12 bases between the germline ends. The CDR3 DNA is TGTGCCTGGAATTGGGGCGGAGTGAACACTGAAGCTTTCTTT. Amino acids: CAWNWGGVNTEAFF.

The gene calls are TRBV6-1 and TRBJ1-6; weak D call: TRBD1 (5 bases). Germline lookup yields CDR1 MNHNS and CDR2 SASEGT. The CDR3 is made up of 15 amino acids. Trimming stripped 5 bases from V and 3 bases from J, with 11 bases between. Here the CDR3 DNA reads TGTGCCAGCAGTTCGGGACTGTTCTATAATTCACCCCTCCACTTT. This encodes CASSSGLFYNSPLHF.